The T cell receptor beta chain described here comes from a study of cytomegalovirus exposure and HLA in healthy donors (dated by TCRdb to about 2017). Context from the whole study: An earlier analysis of under 600 of the donors reported approximately 270 Gb of sequence data and more than 90 million unique TCR beta sequences from about 200 million T cells. Roughly 320 gigabases of sequencing data and 75 million to 85 million unique TCR sequences made up an early release that covered 500 to 650 HLA-typed donors. Among the roughly 410 genotyped donors, around 79% belonged to the genetic ancestry cluster associated with self-reported Caucasian donors. The study aimed to test whether signatures of past pathogen exposure could be identified by cataloging public T cell receptors. Using immunosequencing, the study profiled T cell repertoires from 666 subjects and related those repertoires to cytomegalovirus serostatus. In addition to the first cohort of around 670 subjects, a separate validation cohort of over 90 different subjects was used. The study combined high-throughput TCR immunosequencing, statistical association of individual TCRs with disease status, and machine learning to predict cytomegalovirus infection status. A later analysis re-analyzed previously published TCR beta repertoires from 666 donors and added high-resolution HLA genotyping to study TCR occurrence patterns. In the later analysis, no new phenotypic data were used to find candidate immune exposures; instead, reliance was placed on TCR beta sequences and their occurrence across donors. An earlier analysis of about 600 of the donors used high-throughput TCR beta sequencing to judge whether each TCR beta V gene segment behaved as functional or pseudogenic. Donor age, sex, ethnicity and CMV serostatus were collected together with the repertoire data. In a later genetic analysis, genome-wide SNP genotypes for about 55% of the roughly 700 donors were used, and that subset was treated as a discovery cohort. All discovery cohort repertoires had been generated using a single sequencing platform. HLA typing covered class I and class II loci at four-digit resolution. The number of typed donors differed by locus: roughly 620-640 for A, B, C, DRB1 and DQB1; 522 for DQA1; fewer than 610 for DPA1; and 400 to 480 for DPB1. Several DR-DQ haplotypes were treated as single units for association and clustering because of strong linkage in the cohort. Among roughly 400 genotyped donors of the cohort, an average of roughly 230,000 unique TCR beta nucleotide sequences was sequenced per donor, of which 15% to 20% were non-productive.

The cysteine opens and the phenylalanine closes a CDR3 of 14 amino acids. Of all the DNA, just the CDR3 is kept, 42 bases in frame from base 1. Based on the germline V gene, the CDR1 and CDR2 sequences are ENHRY and SYGVKD. V sheds 10 bases and J sheds 10 bases, leaving 20 bases between their ends. General study outcomes and caveats: About 17 rarely observed V segments, including chromosome 9 orphons, were excluded from the earlier analysis of about 610 of the donors because counts were too low. A further reported finding was that TCR beta sequences accurately predicted the HLA-A and HLA-B alleles for most subjects in the first cohort. A cluster of highly shared sequence variants was judged likely to be a technical artifact of the sequencing pipeline. CMV serostatus was the only immune exposure information available for the cohort. Correlated functional status among segregating V segments might reflect linkage disequilibrium, but an unknown experimental factor could not be ruled out. A few of the identified cytomegalovirus-associated TCR beta chains were confirmed in vitro to be specific for cytomegalovirus antigens. An association between a missense DCLRE1C variant and V-gene and J-gene trimming of TCR beta chains was found in a later genetic analysis and replicated in an independent cohort. The study gave a list of 150 to 200 TCR beta chains associated with cytomegalovirus. Most TCR sequences were observed very rarely across donors, whereas some public TCRs were present in many individuals. HLA typing was unavailable for some donors at each locus, so association tests used only the typed subset. A later analysis found that most CMV-associated TCR beta chains appeared HLA-restricted, with HLA associations seemingly driven largely by CMV exposure. Because the 87-base-pair reads could not distinguish some IMGT-functional V segments, including TRBV6-2 and TRBV6-3, those segments were excluded. Assigning TCR associations to individual alleles was difficult when HLA alleles, especially DR and DQ, strongly co-occurred. According to a later analysis, TCR association rates differed among HLA loci, with DRB1 alleles showing the most associated TCRs and HLA-C alleles showing the fewest. Sequencing depth was assumed to be roughly uniform across donors in the presence/absence analyses, though that assumption may not hold. In a later analysis, HLA-associated TCR beta chains were found to be more clonally expanded and to have lower generation probabilities than equally common non-associated chains. A later analysis associated about 17,000 TCR beta sequences with specific HLA alleles at a false discovery rate of 0.05. A later genetic analysis reported fewer N-insertions in productive TCRs among donors in an Asian-associated ancestry cluster than the 666-donor mean. Broadly in line with IMGT annotations, most TCR beta V segments showed up in productive rearrangements about 87% or about 30% of the time in an earlier analysis of 450 to 600 of the donors. The cohort was sequenced for TCR beta chains only, and without alpha or paired-chain data the features that could be detected were limited. The classifier was reported to diagnose cytomegalovirus status with high specificity and sensitivity in both the original cohort and the validation cohort. It was suggested by the authors that the approach could potentially be generalized to other disease states and immunological phenotypes. According to a later analysis, parvovirus B19, influenza, CMV and Epstein-Barr virus appeared linked to several top co-occurrence clusters.

The cohort consisted of some 670 healthy bone marrow donors. All cohort members were sampled while nominally healthy, although unrecorded immune exposures were likely present. The donor tested CMV seropositive and was one of the 289 seropositive cohort members. Each donor provided a peripheral blood sample, and peripheral blood mononuclear cells were used for TCR beta sequencing. Genomic DNA was extracted from the blood cell samples with the Qiagen DNeasy Blood Extraction Kit. This clone was seen only a few times. Its antigen has not been determined. No base quality information exists; no much larger clone differs at one position. The library relied on the immunoSEQ multiplex PCR assay. The multiplex PCR relied on a mix of 60 forward primers for TCR Vbeta segments and 13 reverse primers for TCR Jbeta segments. A multiplex PCR assay on genomic DNA amplified the CDR3 region of rearranged TCR beta genes. The Illumina HiSeq System was used to sequence the amplified TCR beta libraries as 87-base-pair reads. In the source study's methods: In a later analysis, tens of millions of unique TCR beta chains were counted across the approximately 620 repertoires, and around 10 million of these chains were shared by at least two donors. A nearest-neighbor algorithm error-corrected the raw reads and collapsed the reads into unique sequences, merging closely related sequences to remove PCR and sequencing errors. CDR3 sequences were aligned to IMGT reference sequences to assign V, D and J gene segments. For a sequence to be retained, a match of at least six nucleotides to both a V gene segment and a J gene segment was required. Rearrangements were called productive when the CDR3 lacked stop codons and stayed in frame with V and J; all others were non-productive. CDR3 was defined by IMGT convention, running from the second conserved V-encoded cysteine to the conserved J-encoded phenylalanine. The earlier analysis of roughly 590 of the donors excluded any sequence lacking an unambiguous match to a single V gene segment. An earlier analysis of fewer than 750 of the donors called V segments functional above 56.7% productive rearrangements and segregating when the between-donor standard deviation exceeded 5%. A statistical classification framework was built for diagnosing cytomegalovirus status from the catalog of TCR beta chain sequences. In a later analysis, TCR nucleotide sequences were compared against IMGT/GENE-DB human TR gene sequences so that V and J genes could be assigned. Using the TCRdist pipeline, a later analysis assigned CDR3 sequences along with most-parsimonious VDJ recombination scenarios. In a later analysis, each TCR beta chain was defined by its CDR3 amino acid sequence together with its V-gene family, and reads lacking a unique V-gene family were excluded. To address suspected cross-contamination and a sequencing artifact, a later analysis removed under 600 highly shared, low-generation-probability nucleotide sequences. For each public chain, a later analysis derived a clonal expansion index from normalized ranks of inferred template counts within each repertoire. Generation probabilities in a later analysis came from a VDJ recombination model fitted to out-of-frame rearrangements, and those results were checked against IGoR. Hypergeometric tests were used in a later analysis to score TCR-TCR, TCR-HLA and TCR-CMV co-occurrence, with a repertoire-size bias correction applied to the TCR pairs. A later analysis estimated false discovery rates by permuting HLA or CMV assignments 20 times. In a later analysis, co-occurring TCRs were grouped with DBSCAN, and TCRdist sequence similarity was added when clustering was performed within HLA-allele-positive subsets. Co-occurrence clustering excluded repertoires with fewer than 30,000 or more than 120,000 public chains, plus five with anomalous nucleotide sharing. TCRdb stores this immuneACCESS table with in-frame sequences only. Part of the clones is absent; in the studies checked, under half of the shortfall reflects unresolved V genes, and no reason is known for the rest. V, J and clone size were drawn from that table, and D and trimming were deduced from the DNA. The sample table lists 120,000 or so clones, approximately 80% of them with a count of one. The top ten clonotypes cover around 4.9% of the sample.

The material sequenced was PBMCs. The receptor comes from a man aged 50 or older in good health and CMV-seropositive. The rearrangement combines TRBV10-3 with TRBJ1-6; a tentative D match to TRBD1 spans 6 bases. The bases are TGTGCCACCGGGAATACAGGGTTTCGATCACCCCTCCACTTT. Its product reads: CATGNTGFRSPLHF.